The source of this T cell receptor (beta chain) is a study of blood T cell repertoires in COVID-19. Study background: T cells, B-cell-depleted T cells, or PBMCs provided the cDNA or gDNA that served as material.

TCRdb's table, derived via immunoSEQ multiplex PCR, lists solely in-frame clones and lacks some. The sample holds 240,000 or so clones; approximately 80% are singletons and the top ten take around 2%. Germline V gene data show CDR1 as KGHSH and CDR2 as LQKENI. V was clipped by 4 bases and J by 5 bases; unmatched bases: 6. The CDR3 totals 15 residues. This TCR was sampled from a woman older than 75 with acute or convalescent COVID-19. The material sequenced was peripheral blood. The V gene is TRBV18, the J gene TRBJ1-4, with TRBD1 identical over 8 bases. The CDR3 sequence: CASSQMGQANEKLFF. Written as DNA, the CDR3 is TGTGCCAGCTCACAAATGGGACAGGCGAATGAAAAACTGTTTTTT.